Shown below are 23 T cell receptor beta chains from a single sample sequenced in a study of early T cells in non-severe SARS-CoV-2 infection. TCRdb analysed the 5' RACE reads with MiXCR anew, one entry per CDR3 protein. The table lists 55,000 to 75,000 distinct CDR3 sequences, 5.9% of them singletons. The material was whole blood, obtained at baseline. These receptors all stem from an adult who was a healthcare worker with PCR-confirmed SARS-CoV-2 infection or an uninfected control (not recorded which).

The table lists this clonotype with many counts. This chain uses TRBV28 with TRBJ2-1, with 11 bases lining up with TRBD2. After removal of 5 bases from V and 6 bases from J, the junction contained 12 bases not matched to a gene. Germline CDR1 is MDHEN and CDR2 is SYDVKM. This CDR3 comprises 17 residues. The CDR3 nucleotides are TGTGCCAGCAGTACCCGACTAGCGGGATATTCATCCAATGAGCAGTTCTTC. Translation gives CASSTRLAGYSSNEQFF. Supplemented by reference TRBV28 and TRBJ2-1, the full variable domain reads DVKVTQSSRYLVKRTGEKVFLECVQDMDHENMFWYRQDPGLGLRLIYFSYDVKMKEKGDIPEGYSVSREKKERFSLILESASTNQTSMYLCASSTRLAGYSSNEQFFGPGTRLTVL.

In its sample, this clonotype was seen a few times. The rearrangement joins TRBV10-3 to TRBJ1-2; D perhaps matches TRBD1 (6 bases). There are 16 residues in the CDR3. Germline lookup yields CDR1 ENHRY and CDR2 SYGVKD. The V end lost 0 bases, the J end lost 2 bases, and 13 bases lay between the germline ends. CDR3 sequence reads: CAISESGGLANYGYTF. The CDR3 DNA is TGTGCCATCAGTGAGTCGGGGGGCCTCGCAAACTATGGCTACACCTTC.

In this sample, this clonotype turned up many times. CDR3 in DNA: TGCGCCAGCAGCCCGGATACTATCTACAGGGTGGAACTGTTTTTT. Its translation is CASSPDTIYRVELFF. The chain joins TRBV5-1 to TRBJ1-4, with D maybe TRBD1 (6 bases). Germline loops: CDR1 SGHRS, CDR2 YFSETQ. The V end was cut by 4 bases, the J end by 12 bases, with 22 bases between. The CDR3 extends over 15 amino acids. Variable domain in full (rest from reference TRBV5-1 and TRBJ1-4): KAGVTQTPRYLIKTRGQQVTLSCSPISGHRSVSWYQQTPGQGLQFLFEYFSETQRNKGNFPGRFSGRQFSNSRSEMNVSTLELGDSALYLCASSPDTIYRVELFFGSGTQLSVL.

This clonotype was observed at least ten times. The gene calls are TRBV28 and TRBJ2-3, with TRBD1 identical over 7 bases. This CDR3 is built from 13 residues. V shed 6 bases and J 6 bases; nucleotides not matched to a gene: 6. Germline V gives CDR1 MDHEN, CDR2 SYDVKM. CDR3 in amino acids: CASSVEQGDTQYF. In DNA form, the CDR3 reads TGTGCCAGCAGCGTTGAACAGGGGGATACGCAGTATTTT.

This clonotype was detected ten times or more. The rearrangement links TRBV7-9 to TRBJ2-1; weak D call: TRBD2 (5 bases). Germline CDR1 reads SEHNR; CDR2 reads FQNEAQ (reference sequence). Trimming took off 4 bases at V and 7 bases at J, with 5 bases between the two ends. The CDR3 has 11 amino acids. CDR3 in DNA: TGTGCCAGCAGCTCGGGGAATGAGCAGTTCTTC. Amino acid sequence: CASSSGNEQFF.

In its sample, this clonotype was seen many times. The chain is built from TRBV5-1 and TRBJ2-7; tentative D call: TRBD2 (5 bases). Trimming removed 4 bases from V and 3 bases from J, with 11 bases in between. CDR1 is SGHRS, CDR2 YFSETQ, per germline. The CDR3 totals 13 residues. The CDR3 DNA sequence: TGCGCCAGCAGCATTCGGACTGACTACGAGCAGTACTTC. Translating gives CASSIRTDYEQYF.

This clonotype has a handful of counts. J is TRBJ2-1 and V is TRBV19; 8 bases line up with TRBD1. CDR3 size: 17 residues. The J segment lost 6 bases and the V segment lost 5 bases, leaving 15 bases of the junction unmatched. Germline-derived CDR1 and CDR2 are LNHDA and SQIVND (reference sequence). This CDR3 is CASSRDRSTLPGNEQFF. The CDR3 nucleotides read TGTGCCAGTAGTCGGGACAGGTCAACCCTACCGGGCAATGAGCAGTTCTTC.

This clonotype showed up many times. The chain joins TRBV20-1 to TRBJ1-1, with D possibly matching TRBD1 (5 bases). CDR1 and CDR2 (germline): DFQATT, SNEGSKA (reference sequence). The germline V and J ends were trimmed by 7 bases and 0 bases, with 15 bases remaining between them. The CDR3 extends over 14 amino acids. The CDR3 loop reads CSVGARRMNTEAFF. CDR3 sequence (DNA): TGCAGTGTAGGGGCGAGGCGGATGAACACTGAAGCTTTCTTT.

The gene calls are TRBV7-6 and TRBJ2-3; TRBD1 matches at 8 bases. Per germline, CDR1 SGHVS and CDR2 FNYEAQ. This CDR3 is built from 16 residues. The junction had 6 bases not matched to a gene; V was cut back by 3 bases and J by 1 base. Here the CDR3 reads CASSLSGTGRTDTQYF. The CDR3 nucleotides read TGTGCCAGCAGCTTGTCCGGGACAGGCCGCACAGATACGCAGTATTTT.

This clonotype has at least ten counts. The CDR3 region is CASKDRAGTDTQYF. CDR3 nucleotide sequence: TGTGCCAGTAAGGACAGGGCGGGCACAGATACGCAGTATTTT. J is TRBJ2-3 and V is TRBV27; 8 nucleotides agree with TRBD1. Per the germline V gene, CDR1 is MNHEY and CDR2 is SMNVEV (reference sequence). The length of the CDR3 is 14 residues. V was clipped by 9 bases and J by 1 base; unmatched bases: 6.

V usage is TRBV29-1 and J usage is TRBJ2-7, with 8 nucleotides matching TRBD1. The CDR3 runs 13 residues. Germline CDR1 SQVTM, CDR2 ANQGSEA. V lost 7 bases to trimming and J lost 4 bases; unmatched junction nucleotides: 9. This CDR3 reads CSAGQGLLYEQYF. The CDR3 nucleotides read TGCAGCGCAGGACAGGGCCTCCTATACGAGCAGTACTTC.

This clonotype was found a few times. The genes are TRBV3-1 and TRBJ1-5, with no clear D. V gave up 0 bases and J gave up 6 bases, with 6 bases separating them. Germline V gives CDR1 LGHDT, CDR2 YNNKEL (reference sequence). The CDR3 is 13 amino acids. CDR3 in amino acids: CASSQEEGQPQHF. DNA of the CDR3: TGTGCCAGCAGCCAAGAAGAGGGTCAGCCCCAGCATTTT.

This clonotype was seen ten or more times. This sequence joins TRBV20-1 and TRBJ2-3; TRBD2 matches at 14 bases. This CDR3 spans 16 amino acids. The germline V gene encodes CDR1 DFQATT and CDR2 SNEGSKA (reference sequence). The V and J ends lost 6 bases and 2 bases, in that order; junction bases with no gene match: 7. CDR3 sequence (DNA): TGCAGTGCCCCAGGGACTAGCGGGAGCAACACAGATACGCAGTATTTT. It translates to CSAPGTSGSNTDTQYF.

This clonotype has ten or more counts. CDR3 residues: CASSLFSLPPGSYEQYF. CDR3 in DNA: TGTGCCAGCAGTTTGTTCAGCCTCCCTCCGGGCTCCTACGAGCAGTACTTC. This chain connects TRBV28 to TRBJ2-7; D unclear. Germline V lookup: CDR1 MDHEN, CDR2 SYDVKM. This CDR3 has 17 residues. Trimming pared 3 bases from V and 0 bases from J, leaving 18 bases between.

This clonotype was seen at least ten times. The genes are TRBV27 and TRBJ1-5; 10 bases are shared with TRBD1. Germline CDR1 MNHEY, CDR2 SMNVEV (reference sequence). The CDR3 spans 14 residues. V was pared by 5 bases and J by 5 bases, with 3 bases of the junction left unmatched. The CDR3 DNA reads as TGTGCCAGCAGTGGGGGACAGGGGTATCAGCCCCAGCATTTT. It codes for CASSGGQGYQPQHF.

This clonotype was seen only a few times. The chain uses TRBV7-6 and TRBJ2-1, with 11 positions matching TRBD2. Trimming at V came to 5 bases and at J to 4 bases, leaving 10 bases not matched to a gene. Per the germline V gene, CDR1 is SGHVS and CDR2 is FNYEAQ. This CDR3 has 17 residues. The chain's CDR3 is CASSPGTSGSLYNEQFF. In DNA, the CDR3 is TGTGCCAGCAGCCCCGGGACTAGCGGTTCGTTATACAATGAGCAGTTCTTC.

The chain joins TRBV28 to TRBJ2-3, with 8 bases fitting TRBD1. Germline V lookup: CDR1 MDHEN, CDR2 SYDVKM. This CDR3 has 16 amino acids. The V gene end was trimmed by 1 base and the J gene end by 0 bases; junction bases not matched to a gene: 3. The CDR3 loop is CASSLFGQGSTDTQYF. CDR3 nucleotide sequence: TGTGCCAGCAGTTTATTCGGACAGGGAAGCACAGATACGCAGTATTTT.

The genes are TRBV20-1 and TRBJ2-7; tentatively, D is TRBD2 (5 bases). Germline V gene lookup returns CDR1 DFQATT and CDR2 SNEGSKA (reference sequence). CDR3 length: 14 amino acids. Deletions cut 3 bases from V and 2 bases from J, with 14 bases between. CDR3 loop: CSASLRVNTYEQYF. CDR3 nucleotide sequence: TGCAGTGCTAGCTTGCGGGTCAACACCTACGAGCAGTACTTC.

This chain connects TRBV29-1 to TRBJ2-3; weak D call: TRBD1 (6 bases). Germline V gene data show CDR1 as SQVTM and CDR2 as ANQGSEA. This CDR3 is built from 13 residues. The V end lost 8 bases, the J end lost 4 bases, and 16 bases lay between the germline ends. The CDR3 here is CSPRQAGPDTQYF. CDR3 sequence (DNA): TGCAGCCCGAGACAGGCCGGCCCAGATACGCAGTATTTT.

This clonotype was detected many times. The rearrangement joins TRBV10-3 to TRBJ1-2; D is ambiguous. Germline V lookup: CDR1 ENHRY, CDR2 SYGVKD. V lost 11 bases, J lost 4 bases, and 14 bases lay in between. The CDR3 spans 12 residues. CDR3 protein: CAATDGFYGYTF. The CDR3 DNA sequence: TGTGCCGCAACGGACGGATTCTATGGCTACACCTTC.

This clonotype was found a few times. This chain joins TRBV11-1 and TRBJ2-1; D is perhaps TRBD2 (6 bases). Trimming stripped 1 base from V and 4 bases from J, with 14 bases between. CDR1 is SGHAT and CDR2 is FQDESV in the germline V gene (reference sequence). CDR3 length: 16 residues. CDR3 coding DNA: TGTGCCAGCAGCTTAGATAGTGGGACTGGATACAATGAGCAGTTCTTC. Translating gives CASSLDSGTGYNEQFF.

The sample holds a few counts of this clonotype. The chain carries TRBV7-2 and TRBJ1-1, with D maybe TRBD1 (6 bases). The CDR3 has 13 amino acids. V was shortened by 4 bases and J by 1 base, with 7 bases between the two germline ends. Germline CDR1 reads SGHTA; CDR2 reads FQGNSA. The CDR3 loop reads CASSWGQNTEAFF. DNA for the CDR3: TGTGCCAGCAGCTGGGGACAGAACACTGAAGCTTTCTTT.

This clonotype was recorded at least ten times. This chain uses TRBV6-5 with TRBJ2-1; 7 nucleotides line up with TRBD2. Germline trimming cut 0 bases from V and 4 bases from J; bases unmatched to any gene: 9. Per germline, CDR1 MNHEY and CDR2 SVGAGI. This CDR3 is 17 amino acids long. For the CDR3, the DNA is TGTGCCAGCAGTTACTCCGAGCTAGCGGTGACGTACAATGAGCAGTTCTTC. Its translation is CASSYSELAVTYNEQFF.